This is a list of T cell receptor beta chains from one sample in a study of blood T cell repertoires in COVID-19. Produced via immunoSEQ multiplex PCR; TCRdb's table is partial and in-frame only. The data contain 450,000 or so clones, about 90% of them singletons. The sample comprised peripheral blood. These receptors all stem from a young man with COVID-19, enrolled during active disease. The CDR3 runs from the conserved cysteine through the conserved F or W. The order of the fields is V gene, J gene, CDR3 protein.

TRBV6-6,TRBJ1-1,CASSRQGNTEAFF
TRBV28,TRBJ2-7,CASSSTLLGYEQYF
TRBV5-1,TRBJ1-6,CASSLAAGQGNSPLHF
TRBV9,TRBJ1-1,CASSAKSAGTDNTEAFF
TRBV7-8,TRBJ2-7,CASSLAGTGVYEQYF
TRBV7-8,TRBJ2-2,CASSLRTSGRIANTGELFF
TRBV5-4,TRBJ2-2,CASSATGTGDGELFF
TRBV5-5,TRBJ2-7,CASSLAAGADYEQYF
TRBV15,TRBJ2-7,CATSRTEGPYEQYF
TRBV15,TRBJ2-5,CATSIRTGRNETQYF
TRBV5-1,TRBJ2-5,CASSLAGTNQETQYF
TRBV3-1/TRBV3-2,TRBJ2-5,CASSLGLAGEGGTQYF
TRBV9,TRBJ2-7,CASSGGLAGGNEQYF
TRBV9,TRBJ1-5,CASSVVAESGPQHF
TRBV5-5,TRBJ1-6,CASSEGGGTGGSPLHF
TRBV12-3/TRBV12-4,TRBJ1-1,CASILRDRSFF
TRBV12-3/TRBV12-4,TRBJ2-5,CASSPGYQETQYF
TRBV29-1,TRBJ1-2,CSVPTGGRANYGYTF
TRBV3-1/TRBV3-2,TRBJ1-5,CASSGRDSLQPQHF
TRBV7-9,TRBJ1-6,CASSLSRPNSPLHF
TRBV5-4,TRBJ2-3,CASSPRQRVAHTDTQYF
TRBV11-3,TRBJ2-3,CASSLIGLSSGKHTDTQYF
TRBV18,TRBJ1-2,CASSFGTGEGYTF
TRBV10-2,TRBJ2-7,CASSESIGTGNNEQYF
TRBV3-1/TRBV3-2,TRBJ1-6,CASSQGLRGNSPLHF
TRBV7-3,TRBJ2-1,CASSPQGLAPNEQFF
TRBV28,TRBJ2-1,CASSLAGTSGLNEQFF
TRBV5-1,TRBJ2-7,CASSSSTSYYEQYF
TRBV25-1,TRBJ2-7,CASSDSYEQYF
TRBV5-1,TRBJ1-1,CASSLMGPTEAFF
TRBV19,TRBJ1-6,CASSERTAYNSPLHF
TRBV28,TRBJ1-5,CASSQGQGRNQPQHF
TRBV18,TRBJ1-1,CASSPVQRMNTEAFF
TRBV24-1,TRBJ2-1,CATSTGLAQFF
TRBV7-9,TRBJ1-6,CASSSGRAGNSPLHF
TRBV7-9,TRBJ2-5,CASSLLAGGETQYF
TRBV11-2,TRBJ2-1,CASSATSGMYNEQFF